Each of the 8 T cell receptor beta chains below was sequenced from the same sample in a study of CD8+CD57+ T cells in acquired aplastic anemia. Template material for TCR beta VDJ and CDR3 profiling consisted of genomic DNA. Each CDR3 protein gets one entry after TCRdb re-called the reads with MiXCR. The sample carries some 410,000 distinct CDR3 sequences, approximately 70% recorded once. Source material: sorted CD4+, CD8+, or CD8+CD57+ T cells (not recorded which) from PBMCs. These receptors all come from a human donor in good health, serving as a control.

Of note for this clonotype: A much more abundant neighbour one base away suggests this may be a read error. The V call is TRBV5-1, the J call TRBJ2-1; D is undetermined. The CDR3 length is 13 residues. Per the germline V gene, CDR1 is SGHRS and CDR2 is YFSETQ. The CDR3 DNA follows: TGCGCCAGCAGCTTGTACTATGACAATGAGCGGTTCTTC. This sequence encodes CASSLYYDNERFF.

V and J are TRBV7-3 and TRBJ1-6, with 10 positions matching TRBD1. The V gene's germline CDR1 is SGHTA and CDR2 FQGTGA. CDR3 size: 16 residues. The ends lost 8 bases at V and 14 bases at J; junction bases unmatched: 18. The CDR3 spells CASGSTGGINKSSLHF. CDR3 DNA sequence: TGTGCCAGCGGGTCGACAGGGGGCATCAATAAGTCATCCCTCCACTTT.

This clonotype was recorded a few times. The chain carries TRBV20-1 and TRBJ2-7, with D possibly called TRBD1 or TRBD2 (5 bases each). Per germline, CDR1 DFQATT and CDR2 SNEGSKA (reference sequence). Trimming shortened V by 1 base and J by 1 base, and 20 bases separated the two germline ends. The CDR3 extends over 17 amino acids. For the CDR3, the DNA is TGCAGTGCTAGAGTGGGGCTCCCGGGACCTTCATCCTACGAGCAGTACTTC. Its protein product is CSARVGLPGPSSYEQYF.

To note about this clonotype: This CDR3 fails to terminate in the conserved phenylalanine or tryptophan, so it likely reflects a read error. The DNA is left out, because the CDR3 cannot be placed on it with certainty; the CDR3 is given as TCRdb lists it. The chain has TRBV5-5 and TRBJ2-7; the table assigns TRBD1, which was not confirmed against the DNA. In germline, CDR1 is SGHKS, CDR2 YYEKEE (reference sequence). The CDR3 is 8 amino acids long, termini counted. The CDR3 sequence: CASSLWDR.

There are many counts of this clonotype. The chain has TRBV4-1 and TRBJ2-3; TRBD1 matches at 7 bases. CDR3 length: 16 amino acids. V dropped 1 base and J dropped 6; count of bases not matched to a gene: 10. The germline V gene encodes CDR1 MGHRA and CDR2 YSYEKL. The CDR3 is CASSQVRRQGHDTQYF. The CDR3 DNA reads TGCGCCAGCAGCCAAGTTAGGAGACAGGGCCACGATACGCAGTATTTT.

This clonotype was picked up a small number of times. This chain connects TRBV19 to TRBJ2-6; no firm D call. CDR1 LNHDA and CDR2 SQIVND come from the germline V gene (reference sequence). This CDR3 contains 14 residues. V was pared by 5 bases and J by 0 bases, with 5 bases between. The CDR3 sequence: CASSADSGANVLTF. The CDR3 DNA reads as TGTGCCAGTAGTGCTGACTCTGGGGCCAACGTCCTGACTTTC.

The CDR3: CASSVVETRDFGQQYF. CDR3 sequence (DNA): TGTGCCAGCAGCGTAGTAGAGACGCGGGACTTCGGGCAGCAGTACTTC. The chain links TRBV7-3 to TRBJ2-7; D might be TRBD2 (6 bases). This CDR3 contains 16 residues. Trimming stripped 5 bases from V and 8 bases from J, with 25 bases between. Germline V gene data show CDR1 as SGHTA and CDR2 as FQGTGA.

The table lists this clonotype with many counts. CDR3 protein: CASSVGISQETQYF. The CDR3 coding sequence is TGTGCCAGCAGTGTTGGTATATCCCAAGAGACCCAGTACTTC. The chain combines TRBV6-1 with TRBJ2-5, with D hard to call. The germline V and J ends were trimmed by 4 bases and 1 base, with 10 bases remaining between them. Looked up from germline, CDR1 is MNHNS and CDR2 is SASEGT. The CDR3 extends over 14 amino acids.